One and the same sample provided the 2 T cell receptor beta chains below, sequenced in a study of CD8+ T cells in alopecia areata. Extracted RNA was reverse transcribed, and the resulting cDNA served as sequencing template. The assay was immunoSEQ multiplex PCR, and TCRdb's table has in-frame clones only and misses some. Of roughly 150,000 clones in the sample, 50% to 65% were seen once. The sample comprised CD4+ T cells sorted from blood. The receptor set was obtained from a human donor in good health.

This chain joins TRBV30 and TRBJ2-7, with 12 bases identical to TRBD2. With V trimmed by 5 bases and J by 5 bases, 4 bases remained unmatched. The germline V gene has CDR1 GTSNPN and CDR2 SVGIG (reference sequence). This CDR3 comprises 13 residues. CDR3 sequence reads: CAWSGLAGHEQYF. The CDR3, as DNA: TGTGCCTGGTCCGGACTAGCGGGACACGAGCAGTACTTC.

The V gene is TRBV5-4, the J gene TRBJ1-2; D perhaps matches TRBD1 (5 bases). The CDR3 totals 13 residues. CDR1 is SGHNT, CDR2 YYREEE, per germline (reference sequence). Trimming removed 3 bases at V and 5 bases at J, with 11 bases between. The CDR3 DNA follows: TGTGCCAGCAGCTCCTTGACAGTGTATGGCTACACCTTC. This translates into CASSSLTVYGYTF.